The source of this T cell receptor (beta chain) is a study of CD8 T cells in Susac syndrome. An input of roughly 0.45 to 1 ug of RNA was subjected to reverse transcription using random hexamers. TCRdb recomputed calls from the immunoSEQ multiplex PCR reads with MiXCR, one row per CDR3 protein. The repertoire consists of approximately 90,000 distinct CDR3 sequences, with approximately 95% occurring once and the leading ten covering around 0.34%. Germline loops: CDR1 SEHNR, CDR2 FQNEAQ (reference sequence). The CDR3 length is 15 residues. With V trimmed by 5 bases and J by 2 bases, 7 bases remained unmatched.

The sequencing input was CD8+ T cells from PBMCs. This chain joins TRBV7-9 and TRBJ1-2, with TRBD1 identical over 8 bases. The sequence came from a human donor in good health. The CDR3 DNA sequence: TGTGCCAGCAGCCGGAGACAGGGGTTGAACTATGGCTACACCTTC. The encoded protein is CASSRRQGLNYGYTF. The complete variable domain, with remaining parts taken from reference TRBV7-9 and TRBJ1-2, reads DTGVSQNPRHKITKRGQNVTFRCDPISEHNRLYWYRQTLGQGPEFLTYFQNEAQLEKSRLLSDRFSAERPKGSFSTLEIQRTEQGDSAMYLCASSRRQGLNYGYTFGSGTRLTVV.